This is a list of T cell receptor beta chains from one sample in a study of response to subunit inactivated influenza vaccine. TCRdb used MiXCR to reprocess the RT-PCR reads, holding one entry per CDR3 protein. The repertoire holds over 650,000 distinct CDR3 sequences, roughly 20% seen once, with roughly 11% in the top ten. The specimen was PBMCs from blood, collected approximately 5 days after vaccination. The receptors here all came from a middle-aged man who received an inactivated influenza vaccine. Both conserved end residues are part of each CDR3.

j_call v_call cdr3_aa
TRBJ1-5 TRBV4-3 CASSHDSWPGSNQPQHF
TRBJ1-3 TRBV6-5 CASSYAYSGNTIYF
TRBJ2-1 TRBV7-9 CASSPGGTSSNEQFF
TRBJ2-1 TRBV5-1 CASRGAVTSYNEQFF
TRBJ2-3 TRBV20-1 CSATGLGESDTQYF
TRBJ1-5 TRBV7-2 CASSSQGISNQPQHF
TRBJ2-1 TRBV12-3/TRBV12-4 CASSPAGTSGEQFF
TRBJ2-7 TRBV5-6 CASSSQANEQYF
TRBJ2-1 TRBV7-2 CASSLTLARSYNEQFF
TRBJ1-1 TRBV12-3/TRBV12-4 CASSPPPGTEAFF
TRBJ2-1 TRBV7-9 CASSTLSGTYNEQFF
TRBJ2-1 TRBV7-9 CASSTQGFSYNEQFF
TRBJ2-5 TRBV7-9 CASSLSYETQYF
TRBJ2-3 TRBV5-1 CASSLDGTGGKDTQYF
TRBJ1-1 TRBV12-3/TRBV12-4 CASRHRQGGEAFF
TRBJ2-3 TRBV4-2 CASSQERRLTTDTQYF
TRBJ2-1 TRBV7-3 CASSLTHGLAGDEQFF
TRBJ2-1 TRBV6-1 CASSGLRGDEQFF
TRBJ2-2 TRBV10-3 CAISGGTTGELFF
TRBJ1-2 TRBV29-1 CSVKEPRFDGYTF
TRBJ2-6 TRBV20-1 CSATCLSTGGANVLTF
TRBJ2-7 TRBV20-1 CSARQYRIAGRIDEQYF
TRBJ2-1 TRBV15 CATSRGLAELYNEQFF
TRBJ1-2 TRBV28 CASTQNYGYTF
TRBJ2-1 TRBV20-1 CSARGGAPLNEQFF
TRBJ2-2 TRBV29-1 CSVGETVNTGELFF
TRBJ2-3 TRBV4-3 CASSQDKGSTDTQYF
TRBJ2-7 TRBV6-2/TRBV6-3 CASSPRAGGAYEQYF
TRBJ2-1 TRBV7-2 CASALSHNEQFF
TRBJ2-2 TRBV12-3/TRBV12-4 CASRGGELFF
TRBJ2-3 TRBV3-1 CASSQIRRLTTDTQYF
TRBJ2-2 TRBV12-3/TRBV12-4 CASSLNTYTGELFF
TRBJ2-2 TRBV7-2 CASSFQFTGELFF
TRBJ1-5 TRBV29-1 CSTREGGEPQHF
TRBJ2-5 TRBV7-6 CASSLFTSSGETQYF
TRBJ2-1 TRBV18 CASSQLQGEVYNEQFF